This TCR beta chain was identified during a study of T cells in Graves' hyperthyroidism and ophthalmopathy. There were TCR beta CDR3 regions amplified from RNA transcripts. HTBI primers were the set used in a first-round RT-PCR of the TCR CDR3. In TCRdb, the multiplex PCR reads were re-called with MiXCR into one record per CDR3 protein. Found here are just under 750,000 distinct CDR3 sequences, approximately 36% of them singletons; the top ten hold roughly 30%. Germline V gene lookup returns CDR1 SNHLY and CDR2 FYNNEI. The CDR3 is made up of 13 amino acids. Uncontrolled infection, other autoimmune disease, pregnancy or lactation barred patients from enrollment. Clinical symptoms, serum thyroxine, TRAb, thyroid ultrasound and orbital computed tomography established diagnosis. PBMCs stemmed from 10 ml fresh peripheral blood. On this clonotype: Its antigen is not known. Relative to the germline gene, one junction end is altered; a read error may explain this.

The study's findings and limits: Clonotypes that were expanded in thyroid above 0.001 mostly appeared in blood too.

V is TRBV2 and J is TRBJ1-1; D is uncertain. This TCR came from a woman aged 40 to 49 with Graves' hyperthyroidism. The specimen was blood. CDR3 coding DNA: TGTGTCAGCAGTGAAGCGGATGGCACTGAAGCTTTCTTT. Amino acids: CVSSEADGTEAFF. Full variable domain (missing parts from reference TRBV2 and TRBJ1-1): EPEVTQTPSHQVTQMGQEVILRCVPISNHLYFYWYRQILGQKVEFLVSFYNNEISEKSEIFDDQFSVERPDGSNFTLKIRSTKLEDSAMYFCVSSEADGTEAFFGQGTRLTVV.